This TCR beta chain emerged from a study of blood T cells in healthy people across ages. This clonotype was seen only a few times. This CDR3 is 17 amino acids long. Germline V gene data show CDR1 as DFQATT and CDR2 as SNEGSKA (reference sequence). Trimming removed 1 base at V and 4 bases at J, with 23 bases between. A second PCR, run for about 7 to 11 cycles, used a sample-barcoded 5' primer plus a J-beta primer mix. TCRdb re-derived calls from the 5' RACE reads in MiXCR, one entry per CDR3 protein. This table holds approximately 1.5 million distinct CDR3 sequences, about 31% found once. The J gene is TRBJ2-7, the V gene TRBV20-1; the D gene could be TRBD1 or TRBD2 (5 bases each). The TCR sequence derives from a woman in her 30s in good health. The specimen was blood. The CDR3 is CSARAPGPSVAVYEQYF. The DNA of the CDR3 is TGCAGTGCTAGAGCGCCGGGACCATCAGTCGCGGTTTACGAGCAGTACTTC.